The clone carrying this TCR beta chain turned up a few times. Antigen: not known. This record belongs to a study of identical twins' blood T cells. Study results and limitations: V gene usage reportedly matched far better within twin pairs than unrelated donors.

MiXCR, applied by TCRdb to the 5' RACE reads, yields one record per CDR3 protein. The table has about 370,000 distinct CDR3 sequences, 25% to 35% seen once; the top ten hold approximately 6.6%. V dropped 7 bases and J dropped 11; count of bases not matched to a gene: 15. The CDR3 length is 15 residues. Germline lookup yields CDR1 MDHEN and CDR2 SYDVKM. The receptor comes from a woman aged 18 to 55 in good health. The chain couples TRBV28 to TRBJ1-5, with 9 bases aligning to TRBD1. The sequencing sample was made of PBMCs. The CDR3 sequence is CASKVPGQGVEAQHF. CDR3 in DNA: TGTGCCAGCAAGGTTCCGGGACAGGGCGTTGAAGCCCAGCATTTT.